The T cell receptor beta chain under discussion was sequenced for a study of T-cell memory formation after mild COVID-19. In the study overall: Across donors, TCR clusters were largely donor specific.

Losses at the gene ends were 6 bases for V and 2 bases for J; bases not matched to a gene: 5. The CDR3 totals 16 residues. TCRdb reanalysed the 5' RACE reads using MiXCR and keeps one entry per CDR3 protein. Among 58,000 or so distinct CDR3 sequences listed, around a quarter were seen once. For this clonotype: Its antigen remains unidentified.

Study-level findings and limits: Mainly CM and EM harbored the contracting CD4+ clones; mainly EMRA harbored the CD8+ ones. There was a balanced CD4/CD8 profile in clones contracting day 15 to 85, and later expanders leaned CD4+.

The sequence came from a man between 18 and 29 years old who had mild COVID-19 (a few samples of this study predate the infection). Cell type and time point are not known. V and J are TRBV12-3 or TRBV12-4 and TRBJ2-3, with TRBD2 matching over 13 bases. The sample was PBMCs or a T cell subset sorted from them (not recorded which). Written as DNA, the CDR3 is TGTGCCAGCAGCTGGGGACTAGCGGGGCCCACAGATACGCAGTATTTT. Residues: CASSWGLAGPTDTQYF.